These 31 T cell receptor beta chains were all obtained from the same sample, sequenced in a study of blood T cell repertoires in COVID-19. Repertoires were generated with immunoSEQ multiplex PCR, while TCRdb's copy carries only in-frame clones and drops some. The repertoire holds about 200,000 clones, with about nine tenths as singletons. The specimen was peripheral blood. Every receptor here comes from a man aged 18 to 30 with active or convalescent COVID-19.

This chain joins TRBV7-2 and TRBJ1-5; D unresolved. Germline V gene lookup returns CDR1 SGHTA and CDR2 FQGNSA. The CDR3 sequence is 13 residues long. Trimming removed 6 bases from V and 5 bases from J, with 11 bases in between. The DNA for the CDR3 is TGTGCCAGCAGTTTCAGGTTAGATCAGCCCCAGCATTTT. Translation: CASSFRLDQPQHF.

The DNA of the CDR3 is TGTGCCAGCAGCCAAGAACGGACTAGTCTGGAGACCCAGTACTTC. It codes for CASSQERTSLETQYF. J is TRBJ2-5 and V is TRBV14, with 7 nucleotides matching TRBD2. The CDR3 runs to 15 residues. Germline lookup yields CDR1 SGHDN and CDR2 FVKESK. V shed 0 bases, J shed 5 bases, and the junction held 6 bases outside the gene matches.

This clone was found once. Here the CDR3 reads CASSSPTRSTYEQYF. CDR3 DNA: TGTGCCAGCAGTTCGCCGACTAGGAGTACCTACGAGCAGTACTTC. This rearrangement joins TRBV6-5 to TRBJ2-7, with D possibly TRBD2 on 6 matching bases. Trimming removed 4 bases from V and 2 bases from J, with 15 bases in between. The CDR3 has 15 residues. CDR1 and CDR2 (germline): MNHEY, SVGAGI.

CDR3 sequence (DNA): TGTGCCAGCAGTTACTCGATAGGGACAGGAAAAAATGGCTACACCTTC. Translated: CASSYSIGTGKNGYTF. This chain connects TRBV6-6 to TRBJ1-2; 8 bases agree with TRBD1. This CDR3 comprises 16 residues. The germline V gene has CDR1 MNHNY and CDR2 SVGAGI (reference sequence). The junction had 9 bases not matched to a gene; V was cut back by 0 bases and J by 6 bases.

This chain links TRBV6-2 or TRBV6-3 with TRBJ2-6; 15 nucleotides align to TRBD2. The J segment lost 3 bases and the V segment lost 2 bases, leaving 5 bases of the junction unmatched. CDR1 is MNHEY, CDR2 SVGEGT, per germline. The CDR3 has 19 residues. CDR3 loop: CASSYRRTSGRGGANVLTF. Here the CDR3 DNA reads TGTGCCAGCAGTTACAGGCGGACTAGCGGGAGGGGTGGGGCCAACGTCCTGACTTTC.

This chain joins TRBV14 and TRBJ2-3; 7 bases align to TRBD2. Per the germline V gene, CDR1 is SGHDN and CDR2 is FVKESK. This CDR3 has 15 amino acids. The trim removed 0 bases at V and 5 bases at J, leaving 5 bases unmatched. CDR3 in amino acids: CASSQDMIAGDTQYF. The CDR3, as DNA: TGTGCCAGCAGCCAAGATATGATAGCGGGAGATACGCAGTATTTT.

The chain links TRBV6-1 to TRBJ1-3, with D perhaps TRBD1 (5 bases). This CDR3 comprises 15 residues. Trimming took 0 bases from V and 2 from J, leaving 8 bases between them. Germline loops: CDR1 MNHNS, CDR2 SASEGT. CDR3: CASSEAGGPGNTIYF. The CDR3 nucleotides are TGTGCCAGCAGTGAAGCGGGGGGTCCTGGAAACACCATATATTTT.

This chain uses TRBV19 with TRBJ1-3; maybe TRBD1 (5 bases). This CDR3 is 13 amino acids long. V lost 7 bases, J lost 0 bases, and 7 bases lay in between. Germline loops: CDR1 LNHDA, CDR2 SQIVND (reference sequence). The DNA of the CDR3 is TGTGCCAGTACGACAGTCTCTGGAAACACCATATATTTT. Its translation is CASTTVSGNTIYF.

There are a few counts of this clone. The V call is TRBV12-3 or TRBV12-4, the J call TRBJ1-2, with D possibly TRBD1 on 5 matching bases. Trimming shortened V by 2 bases and J by 3 bases, and 7 bases separated the two germline ends. The CDR3 spans 13 residues. CDR3 coding DNA: TGTGCCAGCAGTTTATCAGGGCACTATGGCTACACCTTC. Its protein is CASSLSGHYGYTF.

The chain links TRBV25-1 to TRBJ1-1; the D gene is possibly TRBD1 (5 bases). Germline V gives CDR1 MGHDK, CDR2 SYGVNS. The length of the CDR3 is 13 residues. V was trimmed by 4 bases and J by 3 bases, leaving 9 bases between them. CDR3 coding DNA: TGTGCCAGCAGTGCGGGGGTGGACACTGAAGCTTTCTTT. It codes for CASSAGVDTEAFF.

The genes are TRBV7-8 and TRBJ2-5, with TRBD2 matching over 8 bases. The V gene end was trimmed by 4 bases and the J gene end by 5 bases; junction bases not matched to a gene: 3. The CDR3 has 13 amino acids. From germline, CDR1 is SGHVS and CDR2 FQNEAQ. CDR3 coding DNA: TGTGCCAGCAGCTGGACTAGCTTGGAGACCCAGTACTTC. Its translation: CASSWTSLETQYF.

The rearrangement links TRBV18 to TRBJ1-2, with TRBD1 matching 7 bases. This CDR3 is built from 13 residues. Germline V gene data show CDR1 as KGHSH and CDR2 as LQKENI. The V and J ends lost 4 bases and 5 bases, in that order; junction bases with no gene match: 4. The CDR3 sequence is CASSRDSYYGYTF. The CDR3 bases are TGTGCCAGCTCACGGGACAGTTATTATGGCTACACCTTC.

The V gene is TRBV7-5, the J gene TRBJ1-5; the table's D call, TRBD1, was not checked against the DNA. TRBV7-5 is a recognized pseudogene. The CDR3 length is 14 residues. CDR3 in amino acids: CVRSLGQGNQPQHF. Written as DNA, the CDR3 is TGTGTCAGAAGCCTTGGACAGGGGAATCAGCCCCAGCATTTT.

The V call is TRBV5-5, the J call TRBJ1-4; D is undetermined. Germline lookup yields CDR1 SGHKS and CDR2 YYEKEE (reference sequence). This CDR3 is built from 15 residues. The V end was cut by 0 bases, the J end by 3 bases, with 9 bases between. The CDR3 here is CASSLGPGSNEKLFF. The CDR3 DNA sequence: TGTGCCAGCAGCTTGGGTCCGGGGTCTAATGAAAAACTGTTTTTT. Filled out from reference TRBV5-5 and TRBJ1-4, the complete variable domain reads DAGVTQSPTHLIKTRGQQVTLRCSPISGHKSVSWYQQVLGQGPQFIFQYYEKEERGRGNFPDRFSARQFPNYSSELNVNALLLGDSALYLCASSLGPGSNEKLFFGSGTQLSVL.

The CDR3 region is CASSNSGRYYEQYF. The CDR3 nucleotides are TGTGCCAGCAGTAATAGCGGGAGATATTACGAGCAGTACTTC. The J gene is TRBJ2-7, the V gene TRBV6-2 or TRBV6-3, with 9 bases aligning to TRBD2. This CDR3 is 14 amino acids long. Trimming took 5 bases from V and 4 from J; bases not matched to a gene: 6. The germline gives CDR1 MNHEY, CDR2 SVGEGT.

The V gene is TRBV2, the J gene TRBJ2-1, with 13 bases aligning to TRBD2. In germline, CDR1 is SNHLY, CDR2 FYNNEI. The CDR3 is made up of 18 amino acids. V lost 0 bases to trimming and J lost 4 bases; unmatched junction nucleotides: 6. CDR3 region: CASSEATRTSGRYNEQFF. The DNA for the CDR3 is TGTGCCAGCAGTGAAGCTACCCGGACTAGCGGGAGATACAATGAGCAGTTCTTC. Full variable domain (remainder filled in from reference TRBV2 and TRBJ2-1): EPEVTQTPSHQVTQMGQEVILRCVPISNHLYFYWYRQILGQKVEFLVSFYNNEISEKSEIFDDQFSVERPDGSNFTLKIRSTKLEDSAMYFCASSEATRTSGRYNEQFFGPGTRLTVL.

Comments on this clone: At the DNA level, this CDR3 is encoded by other sequences in the same sample as well. This sequence joins TRBV3-1 (or the pseudogene TRBV3-2) and TRBJ2-3; 11 bases line up with TRBD2. CDR3 length: 16 amino acids. The trim removed 4 bases at V and 0 bases at J, leaving 3 bases unmatched. Per germline, CDR1 LGHDT and CDR2 YNNKEL (reference sequence). CDR3 region: CASSPRLAGSTDTQYF. As DNA, the CDR3 is TGTGCCAGCAGCCCCCGACTAGCGGGGAGCACAGATACGCAGTATTTT.

V is TRBV10-2 and J is TRBJ1-2; the match to TRBD1 covers 8 bases. The CDR3 length is 12 residues. V shed 6 bases, J shed 7 bases, and the junction held 4 bases outside the gene matches. The V gene's germline CDR1 is WSHSY and CDR2 SAAADI. In nucleotides, the CDR3 is TGCGCCAGCAGGGACAGGGAGGGTGGCTACACCTTC. Translated: CASRDREGGYTF.

This clone has a handful of counts. This rearrangement joins TRBV5-1 to TRBJ1-3, with 7 nucleotides matching TRBD1. The junction had 11 bases not matched to a gene; V was cut back by 4 bases and J by 4 bases. Germline-derived CDR1 and CDR2 are SGHRS and YFSETQ. This CDR3 comprises 16 residues. The CDR3, as DNA: TGCGCCAGCAGCCCGGTTGGGCAGGGGGTCGGAAACACCATATATTTT. Protein product: CASSPVGQGVGNTIYF.

This clone appeared a single time. The chain links TRBV5-4 to TRBJ2-2; 11 bases fit TRBD2. Trimming at V came to 4 bases and at J to 1 base, leaving 3 bases not matched to a gene. The CDR3 length is 16 residues. Germline CDR1 SGHNT, CDR2 YYREEE (reference sequence). The CDR3 is CASSTTSGGNTGELFF. In DNA, the CDR3 is TGTGCCAGCAGCACTACTAGCGGGGGGAACACCGGGGAGCTGTTTTTT.

This chain connects TRBV19 to TRBJ2-1, with TRBD2 identical over 14 bases. From germline, CDR1 is LNHDA and CDR2 SQIVND (reference sequence). V was clipped by 3 bases and J by 7 bases; unmatched bases: 11. There are 18 residues in the CDR3. The CDR3 here is CASSMGLAGDDQRNEQFF. The CDR3 nucleotides are TGTGCCAGTAGTATGGGACTAGCGGGAGATGATCAAAGGAATGAGCAGTTCTTC.

The chain's CDR3 is CASSLQDMNTEAFF. CDR3 DNA sequence: TGTGCCAGCAGTTTACAGGACATGAACACTGAAGCTTTCTTT. The rearrangement joins TRBV28 to TRBJ1-1, with a possible D match to TRBD1 (5 bases). The length of the CDR3 is 14 residues. V gave up 2 bases and J gave up 0 bases, with 7 bases separating them. From germline, CDR1 is MDHEN and CDR2 SYDVKM.

This chain joins TRBV5-1 and TRBJ2-2; possibly TRBD1 for D (5 bases). The CDR3 covers 15 residues. The germline V and J ends were trimmed by 0 bases and 2 bases, with 8 bases remaining between them. CDR1 and CDR2 from the germline V gene are SGHRS and YFSETQ. The CDR3, as DNA: TGCGCCAGCAGCTTGGATCAGGGTAACACCGGGGAGCTGTTTTTT. Amino acids: CASSLDQGNTGELFF.

This clone was observed a few times. The rearrangement joins TRBV30 to TRBJ1-2; D call uncertain. Germline V CDR1 and CDR2: GTSNPN, SVGIG (reference sequence). V lost 2 bases to trimming and J lost 7 bases, with 14 bases between them. CDR3 length: 13 residues. The chain's CDR3 is CAWSTQPRVGYTF. The CDR3 DNA reads as TGTGCCTGGAGTACCCAACCGAGGGTTGGCTACACCTTC. Complete variable domain (other parts from reference TRBV30 and TRBJ1-2): SQTIHQWPATLVQPVGSPLSLECTVEGTSNPNLYWYRQAAGRGLQLLFYSVGIGQISSEVPQNLSASRPQDRQFILSSKKLLLSDSGFYLCAWSTQPRVGYTFGSGTRLTVV.

In DNA, the CDR3 is TGTGCCAGCAGTGAAGCTAGACAGGGTGTGGAGACCCAGTACTTC. Its protein is CASSEARQGVETQYF. This chain uses TRBV2 with TRBJ2-5, with TRBD1 identical over 7 bases. Trimming removed 0 bases from V and 5 bases from J; junction bases left unmatched: 6. Germline CDR1 and CDR2: SNHLY and FYNNEI. The CDR3 sequence is 15 residues long. Drawing the rest from reference TRBV2 and TRBJ2-5, the complete variable domain is EPEVTQTPSHQVTQMGQEVILRCVPISNHLYFYWYRQILGQKVEFLVSFYNNEISEKSEIFDDQFSVERPDGSNFTLKIRSTKLEDSAMYFCASSEARQGVETQYFGPGTRLLVL.

The chain carries TRBV4-2 and TRBJ1-2, with a possible D match to TRBD1 (6 bases). The CDR3 is 17 residues long. Per germline, CDR1 LGHNA and CDR2 YNFKEQ. Trimming took off 4 bases at V and 4 bases at J, with 22 bases between the two ends. The CDR3 sequence: CASSPGDKTPGTYGYTF. The CDR3 coding sequence is TGTGCCAGCAGCCCAGGGGACAAAACTCCCGGGACCTATGGCTACACCTTC.

The chain has TRBV19 and TRBJ1-2; the D is unclear. Germline V CDR1 and CDR2: LNHDA, SQIVND (reference sequence). V gave up 7 bases and J gave up 2 bases, with 11 bases separating them. The CDR3 consists of 13 residues. CDR3 protein: CASTITENYGYTF. The CDR3 DNA follows: TGTGCCAGTACCATAACAGAGAACTATGGCTACACCTTC.

The CDR3 is CASSEEDSRYSNQPQHF. In DNA form, the CDR3 reads TGTGCCAGCAGTGAAGAGGACAGCCGTTACAGCAATCAGCCCCAGCATTTT. V and J are TRBV6-1 and TRBJ1-5, with a tentative D call TRBD1 (6 bases). The length of the CDR3 is 17 residues. Per the germline V gene, CDR1 is MNHNS and CDR2 is SASEGT. V lost 1 base to trimming and J lost 1 base, with 14 bases between them.

The V and J genes are TRBV6-1 and TRBJ1-5; tentatively, D is TRBD1 (6 bases). Germline V gene lookup returns CDR1 MNHNS and CDR2 SASEGT. V lost 6 bases to trimming and J lost 3 bases, with 15 bases between them. This CDR3 spans 15 amino acids. Here the CDR3 reads CASSAHNRANQPQHF. The DNA of the CDR3 is TGTGCCAGCAGCGCGCACAACAGGGCCAATCAGCCCCAGCATTTT.

This chain links TRBV5-8 with TRBJ1-4; maybe TRBD1 (5 bases). Germline V gene data show CDR1 as SGHTS and CDR2 as YDEGEE. V shed 1 base and J shed 5 bases, with 6 bases lying between them. The length of the CDR3 is 13 residues. This CDR3 is CASSLNRNEKLFF. In DNA form, the CDR3 reads TGTGCCAGCAGCTTGAACAGGAATGAAAAACTGTTTTTT.

The chain has TRBV2 and TRBJ1-6, with TRBD1 matching 7 bases. The trim removed 1 base at V and 7 bases at J, leaving 4 bases unmatched. Germline CDR1 is SNHLY and CDR2 is FYNNEI. CDR3 size: 15 residues. The CDR3 nucleotides read TGTGCCAGCAGTGAAGTGGGACAGAGGAATTCACCCCTCCACTTT. It codes for CASSEVGQRNSPLHF.